Given below is one T cell receptor (beta chain) in context. Its target is not known. The sample comes from a study of cytomegalovirus exposure and HLA in healthy donors. Study results and caveats: No immune exposure information besides CMV serostatus was available.

The germline CDR1 and CDR2 sequences are SGHNT and YENEEA. Trimming stripped 1 base from V and 9 bases from J, with 7 bases between. This CDR3 region has 12 residues. PCR used 60 Vbeta primers and 13 Jbeta primers. TCRdb's copy holds only in-frame clones and misses some; the assay was immunoSEQ multiplex PCR. The sample gives under 170,000 clones, roughly three quarters of which show up once; under 4% is in the top ten. This chain connects TRBV11-3 to TRBJ2-1; D is uncertain. The receptor was isolated from a human donor in good health. The material sequenced was PBMCs. CDR3 DNA sequence: TGTGCCAGCAGCTTAGTATCCGGTGAGCAGTTCTTC. This sequence encodes CASSLVSGEQFF.